Ten or more counts support the clone carrying this TCR beta chain. The antigen is undetermined. TCRdb re-called the 5' RACE reads through MiXCR, storing one row per CDR3 protein. The data contain 25,000 to 30,000 distinct CDR3 sequences, nearly 4.5% of them singletons. This entry comes from a study of early T cells in non-severe SARS-CoV-2 infection. Study outcomes and limitations: Anti-spike CD8 specificities were favored by VDJdb matching, whose results missed private and CD4 specificities.

With 3 bases removed from V and 3 bases from J, the gap between germline ends came to 18 bases. CDR1 and CDR2 from the germline V gene are GTSNPN and SVGIG (reference sequence). This CDR3 has 16 amino acids. The sample was whole blood. The chain combines TRBV30 with TRBJ1-5; D not certain. The clonotype originates from an adult who was a healthcare worker with PCR-confirmed SARS-CoV-2 infection or an uninfected control (not recorded which). In DNA, the CDR3 is TGTGCCTGGAGGGGAGGAAAGAGAGAACACAATCAGCCCCAGCATTTT. This sequence encodes CAWRGGKREHNQPQHF.